These T cell receptor beta chains were read from a single sample in a study of control samples from healthy donors and cancer patients. The protocol was immunoSEQ multiplex PCR, while the TCRdb copy is restricted to in-frame clones and leaves out a portion. The table has some 96,000 clones, approximately 93% seen once. The sample consisted of blood. These TCRs come from a man between 18 and 35 years old in good health. Each CDR3 is given with its conserved first and last residue. D genes are given only for firm matches. Not all rows give a size; the values are once, few, many and, for expanded clones, a class.

v_call,d_call,j_call,clone_size,cdr3_nt,cdr3_aa
TRBV5-4,.,TRBJ1-6,.,TGTGCCAGCAGCCCCCAAAGGAATTCACCCCTCCACTTT,CASSPQRNSPLHF
TRBV3-1/TRBV3-2,.,TRBJ1-2,.,TGTGCCAGCAGCCAAATCCAGAGGGGCCTGGCGATCGGCTACACCTTC,CASSQIQRGLAIGYTF
TRBV10-3,.,TRBJ2-3,.,TGTGCCATCAGTGAAGACGATACGCAGTATTTT,CAISEDDTQYF
TRBV5-1,TRBD1,TRBJ1-4,.,TGCGCCAGCAGCGGGGGACAGCGGAATGAAAAACTGTTTTTT,CASSGGQRNEKLFF
TRBV6-6,.,TRBJ1-1,.,TGTGCCAGCACCCACGGGGGGGACGCCTACACTGAAGCTTTCTTT,CASTHGGDAYTEAFF
TRBV6-5,.,TRBJ1-5,.,TGTGCCAGCAGCAATACTGGTCAGCCCCAGCATTTT,CASSNTGQPQHF
TRBV19,.,TRBJ1-5,.,TGTGCCAGTACGACAGTCCCCGGAGAGTGGGGTCAGCCCCAGCATTTT,CASTTVPGEWGQPQHF
TRBV6-1,.,TRBJ1-1,.,TGTGCCAGCAGTGAAATAAGGGGAGATGCTGAAGCTTTCTTT,CASSEIRGDAEAFF
TRBV7-8,.,TRBJ2-6,.,TGTGCCAGCAGCTTCCTACAGTACTCCACAGGGACCGGGGCCAACGTCCTGACTTTC,CASSFLQYSTGTGANVLTF
TRBV6-1,.,TRBJ1-1,.,TGTGCCAGCAGTGAATACGTCACTGAAGCTTTCTTT,CASSEYVTEAFF
TRBV28,.,TRBJ1-5,.,TGTGCCATCAGCGGGTTCCGGGACCGAGACTTTTACCTTAGCAATCAGCCCCAGCATTTT,CAISGFRDRDFYLSNQPQHF
TRBV6-5,TRBD1,TRBJ2-7,.,TGTGCCAGCAGTTATGGACAGGGGTACTCCTACGAGCAGTACTTC,CASSYGQGYSYEQYF
TRBV10-1,.,TRBJ2-7,.,TGCGCCAGCAGTGAGAGCCCTAGCTCCTACGAGCAGTACTTC,CASSESPSSYEQYF
TRBV19,.,TRBJ1-2,.,TGTGCCAGTAGTATAGAGTGGGGGTCTCATGGCTACACCTTC,CASSIEWGSHGYTF
TRBV19,.,TRBJ1-4,.,TGTGCCAGTAGTATAGATCGGAAGGTACCTAATGAAAAACTGTTTTTT,CASSIDRKVPNEKLFF
TRBV28,.,TRBJ1-1,.,TGTGCCAGCAGATCGTACAGATCGATGAACACTGAAGCTTTCTTT,CASRSYRSMNTEAFF
TRBV7-9,TRBD1,TRBJ2-3,once,TGTGCCAGCAGCTTCGACAGGGGGCCGGATACGCAGTATTTT,CASSFDRGPDTQYF
TRBV2,.,TRBJ1-6,.,TGTGCCAGCAGTGGCAGGGGAGGGATCTATAATTCACCCCTCCACTTT,CASSGRGGIYNSPLHF
TRBV24-1,TRBD2,TRBJ2-1,.,TGTGCCACCAGTGATTTGCACGGTAGCGGGAGGCCCGATGAGCAGTTCTTC,CATSDLHGSGRPDEQFF
TRBV7-2,TRBD2,TRBJ2-5,.,TGTGCCAGCAGCAAACTAGCGGGGGGGCAAGAGACCCAGTACTTC,CASSKLAGGQETQYF
TRBV5-1,TRBD1,TRBJ1-6,.,TGCGCCAGCAGCCGGACAGGTATATCTTCACCCCTCCACTTT,CASSRTGISSPLHF
TRBV30,TRBD1,TRBJ1-5,.,TGTGCCTGGAGCAAAGGACAGGGATTGGGTCAGCCCCAGCATTTT,CAWSKGQGLGQPQHF
TRBV3-1/TRBV3-2,.,TRBJ1-5,.,TGTGCCAGCAGCCAAGGCAGGGCATATCAGCCCCAGCATTTT,CASSQGRAYQPQHF
TRBV18,TRBD1,TRBJ1-2,.,TGTGCCAGCTCAGCGGGACAGGGAGAGAACTATGGCTACACCTTC,CASSAGQGENYGYTF
TRBV7-9,.,TRBJ2-3,.,TGTGCCAGCAGCTTAAGGGCAGATACGCAGTATTTT,CASSLRADTQYF
TRBV10-3,.,TRBJ2-1,.,TGTGCCATCAGTGAACAGAGCTCCTACAATGAGCAGTTCTTC,CAISEQSSYNEQFF
TRBV6-2/TRBV6-3,TRBD1,TRBJ1-4,.,TGTGCCAGCAGTGCCCGGGGGACAGGTCGAGAAAAACTGTTTTTT,CASSARGTGREKLFF
TRBV6-1,.,TRBJ2-1,.,TGTGCCAGCAGTGGCAACGCACTAGTTGCTCCGTTTGGCAATGAGCAGTTCTTC,CASSGNALVAPFGNEQFF
TRBV5-1,TRBD1,TRBJ1-4,.,TGCGCCAGCAGCTACGCAGGGGGCTTAGAGGAAAAACTGTTTTTT,CASSYAGGLEEKLFF
TRBV7-9,TRBD1,TRBJ1-5,.,TGTGCCAGCAGCTTAGAGGGGGCGGTTCAGCCCCAGCATTTT,CASSLEGAVQPQHF
TRBV6-4,TRBD1,TRBJ2-2,.,TGTGCCAGCAGTCTACGGACAGGTTCCACCGGGGAGCTGTTTTTT,CASSLRTGSTGELFF
TRBV4-3,TRBD2,TRBJ2-7,.,TGCGCCAGCAGCCAGTCCAGTGACGGGAGGGCCCCCTACGAGCAGTACTTC,CASSQSSDGRAPYEQYF
TRBV6-4,.,TRBJ2-2,.,TGTGCCAGCACAGCAAACACCGGGGAGCTGTTTTTT,CASTANTGELFF
TRBV11-2,TRBD2,TRBJ2-5,.,TGTGCCAGCAGCTTAGGCGTCCTGCGGGGGGAAGAGACCCAGTACTTC,CASSLGVLRGEETQYF
TRBV5-1,.,TRBJ1-4,once,TGCGCCAGCAGCTTAGCAGCGTTTAATGAAAAACTGTTTTTT,CASSLAAFNEKLFF
TRBV13,.,TRBJ2-1,once,TGTGCCAGCAGCTCAGCATCGGAAGGGTCCTTCTACAATGAGCAGTTCTTC,CASSSASEGSFYNEQFF
TRBV7-9,.,TRBJ1-2,.,TGTGCCAGCAGCTTATTCACAGAGGGGGGCTACACCTTC,CASSLFTEGGYTF
TRBV27,.,TRBJ2-1,.,TGTGCCAGCAGTTCCCGTATTGGAAATGAGCAGTTCTTC,CASSSRIGNEQFF
TRBV2,TRBD1,TRBJ1-2,.,TGTGCCAGCCTAACTACTAGACAGGGAGATGGCTACACCTTC,CASLTTRQGDGYTF
TRBV2,.,TRBJ1-5,.,TGTGCCAGCAGTCCCCAGGGGAATCAGCCCCAGCATTTT,CASSPQGNQPQHF
TRBV6-2/TRBV6-3,.,TRBJ2-7,.,TGTGCCAGCAGTTACGAGGACGAGCAGTACTTC,CASSYEDEQYF
TRBV19,.,TRBJ2-7,.,TGTGCCAGTAGCCGTGGACCCTACGAGCAGTACTTC,CASSRGPYEQYF
TRBV7-9,.,TRBJ1-4,.,TGTGCCAGCAGCTTAGCCACCGGGGGGGGTCCATTGAATGAAAAACTGTTTTTT,CASSLATGGGPLNEKLFF
TRBV11-2,.,TRBJ2-7,.,TGTGCCAGCAGCTTAGCTTCAGAACACCTGCTCTACGAGCAGTACTTC,CASSLASEHLLYEQYF
TRBV20-1,.,TRBJ2-5,.,TGCAGTGCCCTTGGGGGGGAGACCCAGTACTTC,CSALGGETQYF
TRBV30,.,TRBJ2-7,.,TGTGCCTGGAGGAAGGGACCGGCCGACGAGCAGTACTTC,CAWRKGPADEQYF
TRBV7-8,.,TRBJ2-7,.,TGTGCCAGCAGCTCCGGGGCTCATAGCTCCTACGAGCAGTACTTC,CASSSGAHSSYEQYF
TRBV4-3,.,TRBJ2-7,.,TGCGCCAGCAGCCAAGATAGGGCGGGACTTACCCTATACGAGCAGTACTTC,CASSQDRAGLTLYEQYF
TRBV7-2,.,TRBJ1-1,.,TGTGCCAGCAGCTCGAGCCTAACCCTGAACACTGAAGCTTTCTTT,CASSSSLTLNTEAFF
TRBV29-1,.,TRBJ1-2,.,TGCAGCACATCCCAGGAGGAGTGGTATGGCTACACCTTC,CSTSQEEWYGYTF
TRBV29-1,TRBD1,TRBJ2-7,once,TGCAGCGTTGAAGTGACAGGGGGTTCCTACGAGCAGTACTTC,CSVEVTGGSYEQYF
TRBV7-2,TRBD1,TRBJ1-2,.,TGTGCCAGCAGCTTATTGACAGGGGGCGCGAACTATGGCTACACCTTC,CASSLLTGGANYGYTF
TRBV5-1,TRBD1,TRBJ2-7,few,TGCGCCAGCAGCGTTAATCCCGGGACAGGGCTCTACGAGCAGTACTTC,CASSVNPGTGLYEQYF
TRBV6-5,TRBD1,TRBJ1-1,.,TGTGCCAGCAGTTCGAGGACAGGACCCATGAACACTGAAGCTTTCTTT,CASSSRTGPMNTEAFF
TRBV6-5,.,TRBJ1-3,.,TGTGCCAGCAGTTTTACGACAGAGAGCTCTGGAAACACCATATATTTT,CASSFTTESSGNTIYF